Listed below are T cell receptor beta chains from one sample, sequenced in a study of shared clonotypes between healthy human individuals. Sequenced by immunoSEQ multiplex PCR; TCRdb stores in-frame clones only, minus some. The sample has about 960,000 clones; roughly 72% are singletons. Sequences were obtained from memory CD4+ T cells sorted from blood. These receptor sequences come from a man younger than 35 in good health. Both conserved end residues are part of each CDR3. Fields, in order: V gene, D gene, clone size, J gene, CDR3 protein, CDR3 DNA. D genes are given only for firm matches. The size entry is marked missing in some rows and otherwise reads once, few, many or a size class.

v_call: TRBV6-1; d_call: NA; clone_size: NA; j_call: TRBJ1-5; cdr3_aa: CASTSTPYQPQHF; cdr3_nt: TGTGCCAGCACCTCGACACCTTATCAGCCCCAGCATTTT
v_call: TRBV28; d_call: NA; clone_size: NA; j_call: TRBJ1-2; cdr3_aa: CASSPHRENYGYTF; cdr3_nt: TGTGCCAGCAGTCCACACAGGGAGAACTATGGCTACACCTTC
v_call: TRBV2; d_call: TRBD2; clone_size: NA; j_call: TRBJ2-2; cdr3_aa: CASTRTSSDANTGELFF; cdr3_nt: TGTGCCAGCACCCGGACTAGCAGCGACGCGAACACCGGGGAGCTGTTTTTT
v_call: TRBV5-1; d_call: TRBD2; clone_size: NA; j_call: TRBJ2-5; cdr3_aa: CASSLAGLAGVRQETQYF; cdr3_nt: TGCGCCAGCAGCTTGGCTGGACTAGCGGGGGTCCGACAAGAGACCCAGTACTTC
v_call: TRBV29-1; d_call: NA; clone_size: NA; j_call: TRBJ2-5; cdr3_aa: CSAAGGEKTQYF; cdr3_nt: TGCAGCGCTGCAGGGGGGGAAAAGACCCAGTACTTC
v_call: TRBV9; d_call: TRBD1; clone_size: few; j_call: TRBJ2-5; cdr3_aa: CASSAGRDRVQETQYF; cdr3_nt: TGTGCCAGCAGCGCGGGCCGGGACAGGGTCCAAGAGACCCAGTACTTC
v_call: TRBV11-2; d_call: NA; clone_size: NA; j_call: TRBJ2-4; cdr3_aa: CASRQVGLSIQYF; cdr3_nt: TGTGCCAGCAGACAGGTGGGACTCAGCATTCAGTACTTC
v_call: TRBV10-2; d_call: NA; clone_size: few; j_call: TRBJ2-2; cdr3_aa: CASSEQGGVELFF; cdr3_nt: TGCGCCAGCAGTGAGCAAGGTGGTGTGGAGCTGTTTTTT
v_call: TRBV16; d_call: TRBD1; clone_size: NA; j_call: TRBJ1-4; cdr3_aa: CASSRRTGIEKLFF; cdr3_nt: TGTGCCAGCAGCCGGAGGACAGGGATAGAAAAACTGTTTTTT
v_call: TRBV6-5; d_call: NA; clone_size: NA; j_call: TRBJ2-5; cdr3_aa: CASSYGQGGQTQYF; cdr3_nt: TGTGCCAGCAGTTACGGGCAGGGGGGACAGACCCAGTACTTC
v_call: TRBV6-1; d_call: NA; clone_size: NA; j_call: TRBJ1-2; cdr3_aa: CASSGGVIRGYTF; cdr3_nt: TGTGCCAGCAGCGGGGGCGTCATAAGGGGCTACACCTTC
v_call: TRBV5-6; d_call: NA; clone_size: few; j_call: TRBJ1-2; cdr3_aa: CASSLEGRVYGYTF; cdr3_nt: TGTGCCAGCAGCTTGGAGGGCAGGGTCTATGGCTACACCTTC
v_call: TRBV18; d_call: NA; clone_size: NA; j_call: TRBJ2-1; cdr3_aa: CASSPLAVQNPDEQFF; cdr3_nt: TGTGCCAGCTCACCACTAGCGGTCCAAAATCCCGATGAGCAGTTCTTC
v_call: TRBV19; d_call: NA; clone_size: once; j_call: TRBJ2-3; cdr3_aa: CASSQQRDTQYF; cdr3_nt: TGTGCCAGTAGTCAACAGAGAGATACGCAGTATTTT
v_call: TRBV7-9; d_call: TRBD2; clone_size: NA; j_call: TRBJ2-5; cdr3_aa: CASSPPLAGTLRGQETQYF; cdr3_nt: TGTGCCAGCAGCCCTCCCCTAGCGGGGACACTCAGGGGACAAGAGACCCAGTACTTC